One sample yielded the 19 T cell receptor beta chains listed below, sequenced in a study of T cell responses to AZD1222 COVID-19 vaccine. Sequencing was performed with immunoSEQ multiplex PCR; in TCRdb, only in-frame clones are kept and a portion is missing. The repertoire holds about 220,000 clones, with approximately 94% as singletons. The sequencing here drew on peripheral blood, taken on day 0 of MenACWY control vaccination. All receptors come from an adult in good health.

The J gene is TRBJ1-1, the V gene TRBV10-1, with no clear D. V gave up 5 bases and J gave up 3 bases, with 10 bases separating them. Germline CDR1 WNHNN, CDR2 SYGVQD (reference sequence). The CDR3 totals 13 residues. CDR3 amino acids: CASSRSEHTEAFF. The CDR3 nucleotides are TGCGCCAGCAGTCGGTCGGAGCACACTGAAGCTTTCTTT.

V is TRBV29-1 and J is TRBJ1-1, with TRBD1 identical over 11 bases. The germline V gene encodes CDR1 SQVTM and CDR2 ANQGSEA. V shed 4 bases, J shed 9 bases, and the junction held 4 bases outside the gene matches. CDR3 length: 12 residues. The CDR3: CSVGGDRGKAFF. The DNA for the CDR3 is TGCAGCGTTGGTGGGGACAGGGGGAAAGCTTTCTTT. Supplemented by reference TRBV29-1 and TRBJ1-1, the full variable domain reads SAVISQKPSRDICQRGTSLTIQCQVDSQVTMMFWYRQQPGQSLTLIATANQGSEATYESGFVIDKFPISRPNLTFSTLTVSNMSPEDSSIYLCSVGGDRGKAFFGQGTRLTVV.

This rearrangement joins TRBV3-1 (or the pseudogene TRBV3-2) to TRBJ1-2; TRBD1 matches at 11 bases. The V gene end was trimmed by 4 bases and the J gene end by 7 bases; junction bases not matched to a gene: 8. The CDR3 totals 15 residues. The germline V gene has CDR1 LGHDT and CDR2 YNNKEL (reference sequence). CDR3 sequence reads: CASSPVPGQGGGYTF. As DNA, the CDR3 is TGTGCCAGCAGCCCCGTGCCGGGACAGGGGGGTGGCTACACCTTC.

The chain uses TRBV2 and TRBJ2-7; 9 nucleotides match TRBD2. This CDR3 comprises 14 residues. CDR1 and CDR2 (germline): SNHLY, FYNNEI. Trimming cost V 8 bases and J 5 bases; bases outside gene matches: 10. Here the CDR3 DNA reads TGTGCCAGCTCTGGCGGGGGGGCCTTGAACGAGCAGTACTTC. Protein: CASSGGGALNEQYF.

This clone was counted a single time. V usage is TRBV27 and J usage is TRBJ1-6, with 11 positions matching TRBD1. CDR3 length: 15 residues. The germline gives CDR1 MNHEY, CDR2 SMNVEV (reference sequence). Trimming removed 2 bases from V and 9 bases from J; junction bases left unmatched: 3. CDR3 residues: CASSLGTGGSSPLHF. The CDR3 DNA reads as TGTGCCAGCAGTTTAGGGACAGGGGGTAGTTCACCCCTCCACTTT.

The chain couples TRBV6-1 to TRBJ2-2; possible D gene TRBD1, 5 bases. CDR1 MNHNS and CDR2 SASEGT come from the germline V gene. This CDR3 comprises 16 residues. The V end lost 3 bases, the J end lost 0 bases, and 11 bases lay between the germline ends. CDR3 sequence: CASSELRTTNTGELFF. CDR3 bases: TGTGCCAGCAGTGAGTTACGGACAACGAACACCGGGGAGCTGTTTTTT.

The gene calls are TRBV6-5 and TRBJ1-1; no definite D call. The CDR3 is 13 amino acids. Trimming shortened V by 5 bases and J by 3 bases, and 10 bases separated the two germline ends. Germline V lookup: CDR1 MNHEY, CDR2 SVGAGI. This chain's CDR3 is CASSNEVYTEAFF. CDR3 DNA sequence: TGTGCCAGCAGTAACGAGGTTTACACTGAAGCTTTCTTT.

The V and J genes are TRBV7-9 and TRBJ1-1, with D maybe TRBD1 (6 bases). The CDR3 is 15 amino acids. CDR1 and CDR2 from the germline V gene are SEHNR and FQNEAQ (reference sequence). The V and J ends lost 5 bases and 1 base respectively, with 14 bases between them. The CDR3 here is CASSTGTMQNTEAFF. Here the CDR3 DNA reads TGTGCCAGCAGCACTGGGACAATGCAGAACACTGAAGCTTTCTTT.

V gene TRBV9 combines with J gene TRBJ1-3; 7 bases agree with TRBD1. With V trimmed by 3 bases and J by 0 bases, 9 bases remained unmatched. Germline CDR1 reads SGDLS; CDR2 reads YYNGEE. CDR3 size: 17 residues. The CDR3 DNA follows: TGTGCCAGCAGCGCATGGGAGGGGGCTCACTCTGGAAACACCATATATTTT. Translating gives CASSAWEGAHSGNTIYF.

V gene TRBV15 combines with J gene TRBJ1-1; D call uncertain. Germline V gene lookup returns CDR1 LNHNV and CDR2 YYDKDF (reference sequence). Trimming removed 1 base from V and 4 bases from J, with 10 bases in between. This CDR3 comprises 14 residues. This CDR3 reads CATSRGGVRTEAFF. The CDR3 coding sequence is TGTGCCACCAGCAGAGGAGGAGTTCGCACTGAAGCTTTCTTT.

The chain couples TRBV3-1 (or the pseudogene TRBV3-2) to TRBJ1-1; D not resolved. The V gene lost 6 bases and the J gene lost 3 bases, with 5 bases spanning the gap. This CDR3 is 11 amino acids long. CDR1 and CDR2 from the germline V gene are LGHDT and YNNKEL (reference sequence). CDR3: CASSKYTEAFF. The CDR3, as DNA: TGTGCCAGCAGTAAGTACACTGAAGCTTTCTTT.

The chain uses TRBV20-1 and TRBJ1-2; unclear D gene. Trimming left V 1 base short and J 3 bases short, with 3 bases between. The germline V gene has CDR1 DFQATT and CDR2 SNEGSKA (reference sequence). The CDR3 spans 11 residues. The DNA of the CDR3 is TGCAGTGCTAGAGTAGACTATGGCTACACCTTC. Protein: CSARVDYGYTF.

The V gene is TRBV15, the J gene TRBJ2-3, with 9 bases aligning to TRBD2. V shed 2 bases, J shed 3 bases, and the junction held 6 bases outside the gene matches. The CDR3 contains 16 residues. From germline, CDR1 is LNHNV and CDR2 YYDKDF (reference sequence). The CDR3 nucleotides are TGTGCCACCAGCAGACGTGCGGGGGGGCGGACAGATACGCAGTATTTT. It translates to CATSRRAGGRTDTQYF.

The chain carries TRBV5-1 and TRBJ1-1; perhaps TRBD1 as D (6 bases). Germline-derived CDR1 and CDR2 are SGHRS and YFSETQ. The CDR3 is 14 residues long. The V end lost 7 bases, the J end lost 0 bases, and 13 bases lay between the germline ends. CDR3 nucleotide sequence: TGCGCCAGCGGCCGACAGGATTTGAACACTGAAGCTTTCTTT. Translated: CASGRQDLNTEAFF.

This clone has ten or more counts. The chain uses TRBV6-2 or TRBV6-3 and TRBJ1-1; D unclear. The V and J ends lost 0 bases and 4 bases respectively, with 12 bases between them. The CDR3 is 15 amino acids. Germline V gene sequence: CDR1 MNHEY, CDR2 SVGEGT. CDR3 residues: CASSYSSLRGTEAFF. CDR3 coding DNA: TGTGCCAGCAGTTACTCTTCCCTACGGGGCACTGAAGCTTTCTTT.

This chain connects TRBV7-2 to TRBJ1-5; no definite D call. Deletions cut 1 base from V and 0 bases from J, with 7 bases between. This CDR3 is 15 amino acids long. Germline V gene sequence: CDR1 SGHTA, CDR2 FQGNSA. The CDR3 DNA follows: TGTGCCAGCAGCTTAGATGCAGCTAGCAATCAGCCCCAGCATTTT. It translates to CASSLDAASNQPQHF.

The V call is TRBV2, the J call TRBJ1-4; D is perhaps TRBD1 (5 bases). Germline CDR1 reads SNHLY; CDR2 reads FYNNEI. V dropped 0 bases and J dropped 8 bases, with 13 bases sitting between them. The CDR3 totals 15 residues. Written as DNA, the CDR3 is TGTGCCAGCAGTGAAGCTCTGGGGGTTCGAGAAAAACTGTTTTTT. Protein product: CASSEALGVREKLFF.

The V call is TRBV3-1 (or the pseudogene TRBV3-2), the J call TRBJ1-5, with a weak D call TRBD1 (6 bases). Trimming removed 6 bases from V and 0 bases from J, with 9 bases in between. There are 14 residues in the CDR3. The germline CDR1 and CDR2 sequences are LGHDT and YNNKEL (reference sequence). CDR3 amino acids: CASSRGYSNQPQHF. The CDR3 DNA follows: TGTGCCAGCAGTAGGGGGTATAGCAATCAGCCCCAGCATTTT.

The gene calls are TRBV6-6 and TRBJ1-3; D is uncertain. V lost 5 bases, J lost 0 bases, and 14 bases lay in between. CDR3 length: 16 residues. From germline, CDR1 is MNHNY and CDR2 SVGAGI (reference sequence). The CDR3 region is CASSPRRGPSGNTIYF. Here the CDR3 DNA reads TGTGCCAGCAGTCCCCGGAGAGGGCCCTCTGGAAACACCATATATTTT.